This TCR beta chain comes out of a study of CD8 T cells in ankylosing spondylitis. The CDR3 spans 13 residues. Trimming took 7 bases from V and 4 from J; bases not matched to a gene: 4. This clonotype has just a few counts. TCRdb recomputed calls from the 5' RACE reads with MiXCR, one row per CDR3 protein. This sample has 300,000 to 400,000 distinct CDR3 sequences; 20% to 25% occur once, and the top ten carry around 13%. The J gene is TRBJ2-5, the V gene TRBV12-3 or TRBV12-4; TRBD1 agrees at 9 bases. The TCR was taken from a male donor with ankylosing spondylitis or in good health (not recorded which). The sequenced sample was blood, either unsorted or a sorted T cell fraction (not recorded which). The CDR3 region is CASKGTGIETQYF. The CDR3 region has the DNA TGTGCCAGCAAAGGGACAGGGATAGAGACCCAGTACTTC.